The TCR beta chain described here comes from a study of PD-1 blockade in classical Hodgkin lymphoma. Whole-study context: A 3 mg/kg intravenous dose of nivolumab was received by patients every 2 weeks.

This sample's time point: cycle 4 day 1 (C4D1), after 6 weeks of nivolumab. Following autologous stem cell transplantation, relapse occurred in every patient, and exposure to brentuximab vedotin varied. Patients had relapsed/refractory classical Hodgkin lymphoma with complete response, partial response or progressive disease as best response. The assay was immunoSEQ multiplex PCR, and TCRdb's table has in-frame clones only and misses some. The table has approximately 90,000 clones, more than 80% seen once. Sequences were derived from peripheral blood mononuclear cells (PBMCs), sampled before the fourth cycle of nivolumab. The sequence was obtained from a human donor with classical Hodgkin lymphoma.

CDR3 amino acids: CASSIGTGSYGYTF. The CDR3 DNA is TGTGCCAGTAGTATAGGGACAGGAAGCTATGGCTACACCTTC. The chain carries TRBV19 and TRBJ1-2; 7 nucleotides line up with TRBD1. The CDR3 extends over 14 amino acids. CDR1 is LNHDA and CDR2 is SQIVND in the germline V gene (reference sequence). The ends lost 1 base at V and 4 bases at J; junction bases unmatched: 3. Full variable domain (missing parts from reference TRBV19 and TRBJ1-2): DGGITQSPKYLFRKEGQNVTLSCEQNLNHDAMYWYRQDPGQGLRLIYYSQIVNDFQKGDIAEGYSVSREKKESFPLTVTSAQKNPTAFYLCASSIGTGSYGYTFGSGTRLTVV.